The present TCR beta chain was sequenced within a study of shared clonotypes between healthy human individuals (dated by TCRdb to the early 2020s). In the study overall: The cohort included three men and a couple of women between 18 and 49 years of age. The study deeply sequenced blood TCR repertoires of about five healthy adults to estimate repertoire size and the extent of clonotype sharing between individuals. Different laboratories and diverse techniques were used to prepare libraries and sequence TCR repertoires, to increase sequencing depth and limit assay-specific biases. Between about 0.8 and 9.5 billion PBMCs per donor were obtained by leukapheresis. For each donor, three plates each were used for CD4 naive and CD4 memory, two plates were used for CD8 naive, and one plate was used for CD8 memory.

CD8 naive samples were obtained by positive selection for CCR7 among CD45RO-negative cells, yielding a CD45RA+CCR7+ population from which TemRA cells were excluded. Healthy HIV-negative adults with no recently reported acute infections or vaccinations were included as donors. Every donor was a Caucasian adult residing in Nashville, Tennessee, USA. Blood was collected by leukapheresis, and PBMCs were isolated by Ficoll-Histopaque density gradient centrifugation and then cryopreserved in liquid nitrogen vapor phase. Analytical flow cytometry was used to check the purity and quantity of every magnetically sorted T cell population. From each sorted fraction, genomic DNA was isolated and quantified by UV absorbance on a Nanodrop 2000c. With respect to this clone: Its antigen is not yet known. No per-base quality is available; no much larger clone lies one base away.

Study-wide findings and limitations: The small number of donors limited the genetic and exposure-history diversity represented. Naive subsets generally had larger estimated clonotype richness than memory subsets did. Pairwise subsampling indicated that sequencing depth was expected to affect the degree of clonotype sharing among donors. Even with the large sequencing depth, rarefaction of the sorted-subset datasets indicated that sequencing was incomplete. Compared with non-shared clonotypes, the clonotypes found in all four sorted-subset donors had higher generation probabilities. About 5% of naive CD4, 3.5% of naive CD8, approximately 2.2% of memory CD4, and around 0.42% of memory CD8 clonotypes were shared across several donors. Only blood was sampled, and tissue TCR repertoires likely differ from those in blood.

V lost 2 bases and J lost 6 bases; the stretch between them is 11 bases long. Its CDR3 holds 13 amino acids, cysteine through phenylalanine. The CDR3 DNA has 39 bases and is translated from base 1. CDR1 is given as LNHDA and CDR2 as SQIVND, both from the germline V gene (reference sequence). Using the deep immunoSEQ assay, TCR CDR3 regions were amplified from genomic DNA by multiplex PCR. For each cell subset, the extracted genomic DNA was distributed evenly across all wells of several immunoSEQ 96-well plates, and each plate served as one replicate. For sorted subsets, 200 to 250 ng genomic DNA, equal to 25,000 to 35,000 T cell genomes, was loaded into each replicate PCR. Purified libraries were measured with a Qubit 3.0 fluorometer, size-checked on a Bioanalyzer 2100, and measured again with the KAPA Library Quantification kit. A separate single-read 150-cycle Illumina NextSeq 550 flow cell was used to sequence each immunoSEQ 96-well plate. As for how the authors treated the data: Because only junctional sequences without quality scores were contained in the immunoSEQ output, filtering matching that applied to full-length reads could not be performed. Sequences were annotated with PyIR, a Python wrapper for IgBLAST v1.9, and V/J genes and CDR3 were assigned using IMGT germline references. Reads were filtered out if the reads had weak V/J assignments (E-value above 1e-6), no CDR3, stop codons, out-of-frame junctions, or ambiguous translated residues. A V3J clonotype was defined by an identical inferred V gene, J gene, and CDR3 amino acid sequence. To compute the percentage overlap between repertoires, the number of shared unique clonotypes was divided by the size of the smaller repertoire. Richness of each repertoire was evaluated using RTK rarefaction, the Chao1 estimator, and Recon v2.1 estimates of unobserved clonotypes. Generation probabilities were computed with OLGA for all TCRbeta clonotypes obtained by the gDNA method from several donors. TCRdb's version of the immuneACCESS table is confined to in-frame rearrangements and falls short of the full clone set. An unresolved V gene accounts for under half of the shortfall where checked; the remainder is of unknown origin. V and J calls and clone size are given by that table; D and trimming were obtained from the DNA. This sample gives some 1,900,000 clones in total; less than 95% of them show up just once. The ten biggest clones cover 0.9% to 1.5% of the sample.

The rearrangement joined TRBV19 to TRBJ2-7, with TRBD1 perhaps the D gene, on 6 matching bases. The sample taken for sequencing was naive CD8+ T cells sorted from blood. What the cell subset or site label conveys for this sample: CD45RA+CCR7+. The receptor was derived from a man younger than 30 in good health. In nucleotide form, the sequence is TGTGCCAGTAGTATACAACAGGGTTCCGAGCAGTACTTC. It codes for CASSIQQGSEQYF.